Presented here are 27 T cell receptor beta chains from one specimen sequenced in a study of T-cell reconstitution after alpha-beta-depleted transplantation in children. This sample's TCRbeta library carried unique molecular identifier barcodes. TCRdb processed the PCR reads anew with MiXCR; each CDR3 protein has one entry. Here the sample spans about 600,000 distinct CDR3 sequences, roughly a tenth being singletons. Sample: PBMCs from the stem cell graft donor, taken from the stem cell graft. The receptors stem from a human donor who donated a stem cell graft to a child with acute myeloid leukemia.

This clonotype has a handful of counts. The chain recombines TRBV4-3 with TRBJ2-7, with D possibly matching TRBD1 (6 bases). Germline V CDR1 and CDR2: LGHNA, YSLEER. The CDR3 length is 17 residues. With 0 bases removed from V and 2 bases from J, the gap between germline ends came to 17 bases. The CDR3 spells CASSQDHGDTGPYEQYF. The DNA of the CDR3 is TGCGCCAGCAGCCAAGATCATGGGGACACAGGTCCCTACGAGCAGTACTTC.

This clonotype was recorded many times. The V gene is TRBV20-1, the J gene TRBJ2-3; 10 bases agree with TRBD2. The CDR3 consists of 14 residues. Germline CDR1 and CDR2: DFQATT and SNEGSKA (reference sequence). V gave up 5 bases and J gave up 5 bases; unmatched junction bases: 7. The CDR3 DNA sequence: TGCAGTGCTTCTGTAGTAGCGGGAGGAGATACGCAGTATTTT. Residues: CSASVVAGGDTQYF.

V gene TRBV9 combines with J gene TRBJ2-5, with 9 bases identical to TRBD1. The CDR3 consists of 16 residues. Trimming at V came to 4 bases and at J to 5 bases, leaving 12 bases not matched to a gene. CDR1 is SGDLS and CDR2 is YYNGEE in the germline V gene. The CDR3 DNA follows: TGTGCCAGCAGCCCAGCATCCGGGACAGGGTGGGAGACCCAGTACTTC. Translating it yields CASSPASGTGWETQYF.

This chain uses TRBV20-1 with TRBJ2-5; tentatively, D is TRBD2 (5 bases). Germline V CDR1 and CDR2: DFQATT, SNEGSKA (reference sequence). The length of the CDR3 is 15 residues. The V gene lost 5 bases and the J gene lost 4 bases, with 20 bases spanning the gap. The CDR3: CSAPSRGSWGETQYF. The CDR3 nucleotides are TGCAGTGCTCCCTCTCGGGGTAGCTGGGGAGAGACCCAGTACTTC.

This clonotype was seen at least ten times. The chain carries TRBV5-1 and TRBJ2-4; the match to TRBD1 covers 7 bases. Trimming removed 4 bases from V and 9 bases from J; junction bases left unmatched: 13. Germline CDR1 reads SGHRS; CDR2 reads YFSETQ. The CDR3 has 15 residues. In nucleotides, the CDR3 is TGCGCCAGCAGCCCTCGACAGGGCGGCGATAGCATTCAGTACTTC. Protein sequence: CASSPRQGGDSIQYF.

The chain uses TRBV3-1 and TRBJ2-2; D possibly corresponds to TRBD1 (5 bases). This CDR3 has 15 amino acids. CDR1 and CDR2 from the germline V gene are LGHDT and YNNKEL (reference sequence). Trimming took 3 bases from V and 1 from J, leaving 9 bases between them. CDR3 loop: CASSQSDRNTGELFF. The CDR3 DNA is TGTGCCAGCAGCCAGTCAGACAGGAACACCGGGGAGCTGTTTTTT.

This clonotype was detected once. The chain recombines TRBV12-1 with TRBJ1-5; TRBD1 was called by the table and not checked on the DNA. TRBV12-1 has pseudogene status. This CDR3 comprises 16 residues. DNA of the CDR3: TGTGCCAGCAGCTTTGCCGTACAGGGGGCGAGACAGCCCCAGCATTTT. The encoded protein is CASSFAVQGARQPQHF.

This clonotype was recorded many times. The chain is built from TRBV25-1 and TRBJ2-1; D remains unclear. The germline V and J ends were trimmed by 7 bases and 0 bases, with 13 bases remaining between them. Germline CDR1 reads MGHDK; CDR2 reads SYGVNS. This CDR3 is 15 amino acids long. The CDR3 reads CASISDRSSYNEQFF. DNA of the CDR3: TGTGCCAGCATCTCTGACCGGAGCTCCTACAATGAGCAGTTCTTC.

This chain uses TRBV5-1 with TRBJ2-2, with 8 bases identical to TRBD1. This CDR3 spans 16 amino acids. The ends lost 4 bases at V and 5 bases at J; junction bases unmatched: 10. The germline gives CDR1 SGHRS, CDR2 YFSETQ. The CDR3 reads CASSGRGRVRTGELFF. The DNA of the CDR3 is TGCGCCAGCAGCGGCAGGGGGCGAGTAAGAACCGGGGAGCTGTTTTTT.

This clonotype was found once. The chain combines TRBV29-1 with TRBJ2-6; perhaps D is TRBD1 or TRBD2 (5 bases each). CDR1 and CDR2 from the germline V gene are SQVTM and ANQGSEA. The CDR3 is 17 residues long. The V end was cut by 6 bases, the J end by 2 bases, with 20 bases between. DNA of the CDR3: TGCAGCGTAGCCCGGGACCGGGATGTGGCTGGGGCCAACGTCCTGACTTTC. Translated, it gives CSVARDRDVAGANVLTF.

This clonotype occurred many times. The chain couples TRBV7-2 to TRBJ2-3; no clear D. Germline CDR1 is SGHTA and CDR2 is FQGNSA. Trimming left V 5 bases short and J 2 bases short, with 5 bases between. The CDR3 has 12 amino acids. The DNA of the CDR3 is TGTGCCAGCAGCCGTTACACAGATACGCAGTATTTT. This sequence encodes CASSRYTDTQYF.

This clonotype was counted a few times. Compared with germline, one end of the junction differs, possibly owing to a read error. The chain couples TRBV7-7 to TRBJ2-3, with D possibly being TRBD2 (6 bases). The CDR3 is 16 residues long. Germline V gives CDR1 SSHAT, CDR2 FNYEAQ (reference sequence). Here the CDR3 reads CASSLTTSPPPDTQYF. The CDR3 bases are TGTGCTAGCAGCCTCACGACTAGTCCCCCGCCAGATACGCAGTATTTT.

At least ten counts were recorded for this clonotype. This sequence joins TRBV12-3 or TRBV12-4 and TRBJ2-7, with TRBD2 matching over 10 bases. This CDR3 comprises 15 residues. Trimming took 7 bases from V and 2 from J; bases not matched to a gene: 8. For the CDR3, the DNA is TGTGCCAGCACCCATCGGACTAGCGGCACCTACGAGCAGTACTTC. Its protein product is CASTHRTSGTYEQYF.

This clonotype was recorded at least ten times. The gene calls are TRBV5-1 and TRBJ2-1; 11 bases are a match to TRBD2. V dropped 4 bases and J dropped 6; count of bases not matched to a gene: 6. Germline-derived CDR1 and CDR2 are SGHRS and YFSETQ. The CDR3 totals 15 residues. CDR3 amino acids: CASSDGTSGFNEQFF. The CDR3 DNA sequence: TGCGCCAGCAGCGATGGGACTAGCGGATTCAATGAGCAGTTCTTC.

There are a few counts of this clonotype. The chain links TRBV6-2 or TRBV6-3 to TRBJ1-4; D gene uncertain. The V gene lost 3 bases and the J gene lost 5 bases, with 7 bases spanning the gap. The CDR3 is made up of 13 amino acids. CDR1 and CDR2 from the germline V gene are MNHEY and SVGEGT. CDR3 protein: CASSYPRNEKLFF. CDR3 DNA sequence: TGTGCCAGCAGTTATCCCAGGAATGAAAAACTGTTTTTT.

This clonotype has more than one count but fewer than ten. The chain joins TRBV7-2 to TRBJ1-1, with 7 bases lining up with TRBD1. The germline CDR1 and CDR2 sequences are SGHTA and FQGNSA. V dropped 2 bases and J dropped 0; count of bases not matched to a gene: 12. CDR3 length: 18 amino acids. CDR3 nucleotides: TGTGCCAGCAGCTTACGCGCAGGGGGAGAACGGATGAACACTGAAGCTTTCTTT. Residues: CASSLRAGGERMNTEAFF.

The chain has TRBV2 and TRBJ2-3, with 7 nucleotides matching TRBD2. Losses at the gene ends were 6 bases for V and 4 bases for J; bases not matched to a gene: 10. The CDR3 loop spans 15 amino acids. Germline V gives CDR1 SNHLY, CDR2 FYNNEI. In DNA, the CDR3 is TGTGCCAGCAGAGGGGACTATTTAAACGCAGATACGCAGTATTTT. The encoded protein is CASRGDYLNADTQYF. Together with reference TRBV2 and TRBJ2-3, the CDR3 gives the full variable domain: EPEVTQTPSHQVTQMGQEVILRCVPISNHLYFYWYRQILGQKVEFLVSFYNNEISEKSEIFDDQFSVERPDGSNFTLKIRSTKLEDSAMYFCASRGDYLNADTQYFGPGTRLTVL.

This clonotype has a count of ten or more. This chain links TRBV28 with TRBJ2-4, with 8 positions matching TRBD2. Germline CDR1 is MDHEN and CDR2 is SYDVKM. V lost 6 bases, J lost 5 bases, and 9 bases stayed unmatched. There are 15 residues in the CDR3. The CDR3 here is CASRGSGSGENIQYF. CDR3 bases: TGTGCCAGCAGGGGGAGCGGGAGCGGTGAAAACATTCAGTACTTC. The variable domain in full, with the rest retrieved from reference TRBV28 and TRBJ2-4, is DVKVTQSSRYLVKRTGEKVFLECVQDMDHENMFWYRQDPGLGLRLIYFSYDVKMKEKGDIPEGYSVSREKKERFSLILESASTNQTSMYLCASRGSGSGENIQYFGAGTRLSVL.

This clonotype has only a few counts. The genes are TRBV6-2 or TRBV6-3 and TRBJ2-2, with no clear D. Trimming pared 2 bases from V and 7 bases from J, leaving 17 bases between. This CDR3 is built from 16 residues. From germline, CDR1 is MNHEY and CDR2 SVGEGT. The DNA of the CDR3 is TGTGCCAGCAGTTACGGCCTCGCCATGGAGCTCGGGGAGCTGTTTTTT. As protein: CASSYGLAMELGELFF.

This clonotype appeared many times. The chain links TRBV12-3 or TRBV12-4 to TRBJ2-1, with TRBD2 identical over 8 bases. The CDR3 has 16 amino acids. After removal of 3 bases from V and 0 bases from J, the junction contained 4 bases not matched to a gene. This chain's CDR3 is CASSFGGGSSYNEQFF. Written as DNA, the CDR3 is TGTGCCAGCAGTTTTGGCGGGGGGAGCTCCTACAATGAGCAGTTCTTC.

The V gene is TRBV4-3, the J gene TRBJ1-6, with TRBD1 matching 7 bases. This CDR3 is built from 16 residues. Per the germline V gene, CDR1 is LGHNA and CDR2 is YSLEER. After removal of 1 base from V and 9 bases from J, the junction contained 9 bases not matched to a gene. The CDR3 region is CASSQATGDIGSPLHF. CDR3 bases: TGCGCCAGCAGCCAAGCTACAGGGGATATTGGTTCACCCCTCCACTTT.

The chain is built from TRBV5-1 and TRBJ2-1, with 16 bases identical to TRBD2. This CDR3 spans 18 amino acids. The V gene end was trimmed by 4 bases and the J gene end by 9 bases; junction bases not matched to a gene: 13. Looked up from germline, CDR1 is SGHRS and CDR2 is YFSETQ. CDR3 DNA: TGCGCCAGCAGCCCTCCAGGGACTAGCGGGAGGGGGGGGAGTGAGCAGTTCTTC. This gives the protein CASSPPGTSGRGGSEQFF.

The chain uses TRBV27 and TRBJ2-2; the D is unclear. V dropped 4 bases and J dropped 1 base, with 4 bases sitting between them. CDR3 size: 13 residues. Germline-derived CDR1 and CDR2 are MNHEY and SMNVEV (reference sequence). CDR3 amino acids: CASSWVNTGELFF. CDR3 in DNA: TGTGCCAGCAGTTGGGTGAACACCGGGGAGCTGTTTTTT.

This chain uses TRBV20-1 with TRBJ2-1; 9 bases match TRBD2. Germline V lookup: CDR1 DFQATT, CDR2 SNEGSKA (reference sequence). This CDR3 spans 12 amino acids. CDR3 residues: CSGLAGPPIGFF. DNA of the CDR3: TGCAGCGGGCTAGCGGGGCCTCCAATCGGGTTCTTC.

This clonotype was detected only a few times. V usage is TRBV18 and J usage is TRBJ1-2; 9 bases align to TRBD1. From germline, CDR1 is KGHSH and CDR2 LQKENI. The CDR3 consists of 16 residues. The J segment lost 4 bases and the V segment lost 6 bases, leaving 12 bases of the junction unmatched. The CDR3 DNA follows: TGTGCCAGCTCCCCCCAGGGACAGGGACTCTTCTATGGCTACACCTTC. Its translation is CASSPQGQGLFYGYTF. The full variable domain, with the rest looked up from reference TRBV18 and TRBJ1-2, is NAGVMQNPRHLVRRRGQEARLRCSPMKGHSHVYWYRQLPEEGLKFMVYLQKENIIDESGMPKERFSAEFPKEGPSILRIQQVVRGDSAAYFCASSPQGQGLFYGYTFGSGTRLTVV.

This clonotype was picked up many times. The chain joins TRBV27 to TRBJ2-1; tentative D call: TRBD2 (6 bases). V was cut by 0 bases and J by 7 bases, with 19 bases left in between. The CDR3 is 17 residues long. Germline CDR1 and CDR2: MNHEY and SMNVEV (reference sequence). The CDR3 protein is CASSLSTVSLGGNEQFF. CDR3 nucleotides: TGTGCCAGCAGTTTATCCACAGTGTCACTGGGGGGTAATGAGCAGTTCTTC.

The CDR3, as DNA: TGTGCCTCCTGCAAAGGCGCAGGGACAGGATACGAGCAGTACTTC. It is translated as CASCKGAGTGYEQYF. V and J are TRBV12-3 or TRBV12-4 and TRBJ2-7; 8 nucleotides align to TRBD1. CDR3 size: 15 residues. With 11 bases clipped from V and 4 bases from J, the junction kept 16 bases outside the gene matches.